This T cell receptor beta chain stems from a study of T cells after yellow fever vaccination. General study findings and limits: Peaking on day 5 versus 15, the secondary response was faster but weaker. Contaminating bulk clonotypes could be abundant in FACS-sorted repertoires. Across the CD4 and CD8 compartments, a small share of clonotypes was present in both.

The CDR3 length is 13 residues. Trimming removed 8 bases at V and 3 bases at J, with 8 bases between. CDR1 and CDR2 from the germline V gene are SNHLY and FYNNEI. There are many counts of this clonotype. Its cognate antigen is unknown. Researchers made TCR cDNA using 5'RACE template switching, and this step added a universal primer site and UMIs. Via MiXCR, TCRdb re-called the 5' RACE reads, giving one row per CDR3 protein. The sample records approximately 61,000 distinct CDR3 sequences, around 6.9% being singletons. The rearrangement links TRBV2 to TRBJ1-6; D not resolved. The source of this sequence is a man between 18 and 35 years old who received the YFV17D yellow fever vaccine. The sample was CD8+ T cells sorted from PBMCs, taken on the day of the first yellow fever vaccination. CDR3 loop: CASAAYYNSPLHF. The CDR3 DNA reads TGTGCCAGCGCCGCCTACTATAATTCACCCCTCCACTTT.